This TCR beta chain stems from a study of OX40 agonist ivuxolimab in advanced cancers. On the study more broadly: A male proportion of approximately 83% was recorded, with mean age 60 years and range about 20 to 90. Enrollees could have had prior anti-PD-1, anti-PD-L1 or anti-CTLA-4 therapy, which 35% to 40% had received.

Overall study results and limits: Nonresponders, in some cases, also had low normalized T-cell clonal expansion.

Of note for this clone: The antigen is not known.

Sequenced by immunoSEQ multiplex PCR; TCRdb stores in-frame clones only, minus some. The sample yields around 80,000 clones, approximately 88% seen once. The sequencing used CD4+ or CD8+ T cells sorted from blood, collected in a trial of the OX40 agonist ivuxolimab. The receptor comes from an adult with an advanced solid tumor such as melanoma, head and neck, liver or kidney cancer.

The CDR3 DNA reads as TGTGCCAGCTCACCTCGGACAGGGAGCTCCTACGAGCAGTACTTC. Its translation is CASSPRTGSSYEQYF. V gene TRBV18 combines with J gene TRBJ2-7; 8 positions match TRBD1. In germline, CDR1 is KGHSH, CDR2 LQKENI. V dropped 3 bases and J dropped 0; count of bases not matched to a gene: 4. The CDR3 is made up of 15 amino acids.